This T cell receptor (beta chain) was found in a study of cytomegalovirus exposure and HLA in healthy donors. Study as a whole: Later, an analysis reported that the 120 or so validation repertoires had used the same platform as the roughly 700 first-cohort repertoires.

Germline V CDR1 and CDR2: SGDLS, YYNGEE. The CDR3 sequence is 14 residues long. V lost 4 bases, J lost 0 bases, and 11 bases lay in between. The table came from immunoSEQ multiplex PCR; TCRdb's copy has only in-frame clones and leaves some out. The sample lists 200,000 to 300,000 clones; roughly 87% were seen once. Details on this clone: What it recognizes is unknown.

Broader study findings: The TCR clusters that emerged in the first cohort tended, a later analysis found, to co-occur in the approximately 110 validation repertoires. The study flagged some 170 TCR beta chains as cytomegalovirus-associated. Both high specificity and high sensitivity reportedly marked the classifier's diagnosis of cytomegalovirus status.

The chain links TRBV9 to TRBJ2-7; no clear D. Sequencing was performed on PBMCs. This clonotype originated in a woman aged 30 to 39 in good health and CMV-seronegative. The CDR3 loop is CASSPTSDSYEQYF. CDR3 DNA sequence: TGTGCCAGCAGCCCAACCAGCGACTCCTACGAGCAGTACTTC.